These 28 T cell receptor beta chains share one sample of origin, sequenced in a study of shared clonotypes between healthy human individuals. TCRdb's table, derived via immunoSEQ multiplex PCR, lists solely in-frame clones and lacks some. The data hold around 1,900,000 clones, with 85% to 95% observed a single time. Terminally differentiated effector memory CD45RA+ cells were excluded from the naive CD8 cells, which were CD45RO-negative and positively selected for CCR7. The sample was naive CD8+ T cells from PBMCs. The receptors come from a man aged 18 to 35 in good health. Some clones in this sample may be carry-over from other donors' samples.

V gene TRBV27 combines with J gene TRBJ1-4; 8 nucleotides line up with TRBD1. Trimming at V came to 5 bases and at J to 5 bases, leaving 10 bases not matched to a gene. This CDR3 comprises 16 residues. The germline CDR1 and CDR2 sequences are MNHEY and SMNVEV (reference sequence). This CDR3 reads CASSPSQGEYNEKLFF. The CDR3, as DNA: TGTGCCAGCAGTCCGTCACAGGGGGAATACAATGAAAAACTGTTTTTT.

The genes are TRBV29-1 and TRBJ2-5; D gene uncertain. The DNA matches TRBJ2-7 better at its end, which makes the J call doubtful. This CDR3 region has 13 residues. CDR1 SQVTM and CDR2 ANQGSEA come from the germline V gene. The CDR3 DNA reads TGCAGCGTTGAAGGGCAGAACACCTACGAGCAGTACTTC. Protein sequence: CSVEGQNTYEQYF.

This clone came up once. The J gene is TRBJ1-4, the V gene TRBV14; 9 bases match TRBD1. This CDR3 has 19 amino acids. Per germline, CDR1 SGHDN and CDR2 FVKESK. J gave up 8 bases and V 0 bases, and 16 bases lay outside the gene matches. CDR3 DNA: TGTGCCAGCAGCCAAGATCCTCCGATACAGCGGGACAGGGAGGAAAAACTGTTTTTT. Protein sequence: CASSQDPPIQRDREEKLFF.

CDR3 loop: CASSRGSPYEQYF. In nucleotides, the CDR3 is TGTGCCAGCTCCAGGGGTTCCCCCTACGAGCAGTACTTC. The chain recombines TRBV19 with TRBJ2-7; tentatively, D is TRBD1 (6 bases). This CDR3 spans 13 amino acids. Germline values: CDR1 LNHDA, CDR2 SQIVND (reference sequence). V was trimmed by 9 bases and J by 2 bases, leaving 14 bases between them.

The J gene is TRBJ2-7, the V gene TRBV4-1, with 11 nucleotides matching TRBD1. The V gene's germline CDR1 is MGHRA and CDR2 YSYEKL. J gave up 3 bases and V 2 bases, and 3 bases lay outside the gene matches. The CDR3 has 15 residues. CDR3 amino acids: CASSQLGTGGYEQYF. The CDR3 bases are TGCGCCAGCAGCCAATTAGGGACAGGGGGCTACGAGCAGTACTTC.

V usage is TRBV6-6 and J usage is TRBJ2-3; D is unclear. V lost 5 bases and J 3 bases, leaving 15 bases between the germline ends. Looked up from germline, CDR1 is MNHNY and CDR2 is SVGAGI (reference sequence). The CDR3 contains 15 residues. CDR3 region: CASSTNGLPTDTQYF. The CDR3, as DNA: TGTGCCAGCAGTACGAATGGGTTACCGACAGATACGCAGTATTTT.

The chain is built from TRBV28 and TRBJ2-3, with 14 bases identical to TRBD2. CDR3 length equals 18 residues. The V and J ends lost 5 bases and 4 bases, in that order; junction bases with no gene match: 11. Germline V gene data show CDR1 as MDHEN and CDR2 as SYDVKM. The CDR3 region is CASSGGRGLAGDADTQYF. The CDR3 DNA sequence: TGTGCCAGCAGTGGGGGCCGGGGACTAGCGGGAGACGCAGATACGCAGTATTTT.

Written as DNA, the CDR3 is TGTGCCATCAGTGAGGTGCCTTCGAACACTGAAGCTTTCTTT. Protein sequence: CAISEVPSNTEAFF. The V call is TRBV10-3, the J call TRBJ1-1; D remains unclear. Germline CDR1 and CDR2: ENHRY and SYGVKD. The V end was cut by 2 bases, the J end by 1 base, with 8 bases between. This CDR3 is 14 amino acids long.

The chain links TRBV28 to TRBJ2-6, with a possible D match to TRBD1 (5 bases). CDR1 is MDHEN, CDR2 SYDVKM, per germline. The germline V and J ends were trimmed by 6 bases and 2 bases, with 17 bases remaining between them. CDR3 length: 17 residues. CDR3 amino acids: CASSHDSPRAGANVLTF. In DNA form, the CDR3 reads TGTGCCAGCAGCCACGACAGTCCTCGGGCTGGGGCCAACGTCCTGACTTTC.

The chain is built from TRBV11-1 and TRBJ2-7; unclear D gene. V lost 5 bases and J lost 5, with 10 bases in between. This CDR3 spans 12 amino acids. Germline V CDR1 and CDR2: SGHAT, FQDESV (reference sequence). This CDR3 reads CASSPTSDEQYF. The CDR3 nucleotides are TGTGCCAGCAGCCCGACATCCGACGAGCAGTACTTC.

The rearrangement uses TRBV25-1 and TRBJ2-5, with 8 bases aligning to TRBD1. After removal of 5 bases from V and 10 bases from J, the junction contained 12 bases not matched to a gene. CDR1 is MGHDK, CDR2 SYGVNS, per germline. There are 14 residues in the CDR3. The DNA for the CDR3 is TGTGCCAGCAGTCCCGGGACAGGCCCTTTTGACCAGTACTTC. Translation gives CASSPGTGPFDQYF.

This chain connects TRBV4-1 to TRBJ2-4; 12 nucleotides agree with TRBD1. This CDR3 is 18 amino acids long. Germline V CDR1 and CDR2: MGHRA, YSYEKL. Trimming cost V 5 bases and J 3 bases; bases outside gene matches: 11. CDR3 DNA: TGCGCCAGCAGCAGCCGGGACAGGGGGCCTTTGGGCAAAAACATTCAGTACTTC. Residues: CASSSRDRGPLGKNIQYF.

The CDR3 region has the DNA TGTGCCAGCAGCTTAGCACGAGACAGGGTGTTGGGGGTTCATCAGCCCCAGCATTTT. Translation: CASSLARDRVLGVHQPQHF. This chain connects TRBV7-9 to TRBJ1-5; 7 bases match TRBD1. Germline-derived CDR1 and CDR2 are SEHNR and FQNEAQ (reference sequence). The CDR3 runs 19 residues. Losses at the gene ends were 0 bases for V and 5 bases for J; bases not matched to a gene: 16.

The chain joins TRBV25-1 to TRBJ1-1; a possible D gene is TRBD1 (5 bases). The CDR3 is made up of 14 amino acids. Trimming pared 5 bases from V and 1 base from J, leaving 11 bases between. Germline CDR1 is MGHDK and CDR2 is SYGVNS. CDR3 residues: CASSKTDRNTEAFF. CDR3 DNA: TGTGCCAGCAGTAAGACCGACAGGAACACTGAAGCTTTCTTT.

This chain's CDR3 is CASSLGGIRDNEQFF. The DNA for the CDR3 is TGTGCCAGCAGCTTAGGGGGGATACGAGACAATGAGCAGTTCTTC. The J gene is TRBJ2-1, the V gene TRBV7-9; D may match TRBD1 or TRBD2 (5 bases each). The CDR3 is made up of 15 amino acids. V dropped 1 base and J dropped 5 bases, with 12 bases sitting between them. Germline CDR1 SEHNR, CDR2 FQNEAQ (reference sequence).

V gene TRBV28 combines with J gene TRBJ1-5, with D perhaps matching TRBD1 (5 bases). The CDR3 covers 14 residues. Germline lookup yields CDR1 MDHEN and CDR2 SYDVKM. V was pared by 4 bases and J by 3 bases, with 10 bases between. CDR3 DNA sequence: TGTGCCAGCAGTTATGAGGGGATCAATCAGCCCCAGCATTTT. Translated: CASSYEGINQPQHF.

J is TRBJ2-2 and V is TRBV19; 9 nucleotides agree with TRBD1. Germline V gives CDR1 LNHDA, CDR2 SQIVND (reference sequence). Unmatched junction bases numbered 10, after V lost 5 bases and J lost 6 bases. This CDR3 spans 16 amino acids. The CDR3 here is CASSPRDREDAGELFF. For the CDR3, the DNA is TGTGCCAGTAGTCCTCGGGACAGGGAGGATGCCGGGGAGCTGTTTTTT.

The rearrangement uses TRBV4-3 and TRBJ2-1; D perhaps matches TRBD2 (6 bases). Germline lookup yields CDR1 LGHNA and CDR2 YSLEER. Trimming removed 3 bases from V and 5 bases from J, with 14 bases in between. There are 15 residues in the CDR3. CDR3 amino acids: CASSQGLGWDNEQFF. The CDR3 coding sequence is TGCGCCAGCAGCCAGGGACTTGGGTGGGACAATGAGCAGTTCTTC.

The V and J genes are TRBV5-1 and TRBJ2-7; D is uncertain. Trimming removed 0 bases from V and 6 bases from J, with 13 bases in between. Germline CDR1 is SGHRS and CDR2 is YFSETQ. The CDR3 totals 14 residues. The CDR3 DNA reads TGCGCCAGCAGCTTGGAGGATAGTTGGGGCGAGCAGTACTTC. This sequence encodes CASSLEDSWGEQYF.

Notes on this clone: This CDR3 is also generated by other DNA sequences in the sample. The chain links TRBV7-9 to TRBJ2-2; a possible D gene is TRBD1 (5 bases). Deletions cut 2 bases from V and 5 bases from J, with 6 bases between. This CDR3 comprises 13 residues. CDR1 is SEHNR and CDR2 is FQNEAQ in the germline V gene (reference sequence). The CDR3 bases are TGTGCCAGCAGCTTATCAGGGACCGGGGAGCTGTTTTTT. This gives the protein CASSLSGTGELFF. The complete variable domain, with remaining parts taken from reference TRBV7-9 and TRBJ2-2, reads DTGVSQNPRHKITKRGQNVTFRCDPISEHNRLYWYRQTLGQGPEFLTYFQNEAQLEKSRLLSDRFSAERPKGSFSTLEIQRTEQGDSAMYLCASSLSGTGELFFGEGSRLTVL.

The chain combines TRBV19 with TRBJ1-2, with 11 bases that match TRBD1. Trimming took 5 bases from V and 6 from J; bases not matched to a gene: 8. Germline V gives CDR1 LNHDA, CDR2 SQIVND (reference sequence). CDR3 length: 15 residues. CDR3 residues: CASSPRTGGLDGYTF. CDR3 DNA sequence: TGTGCCAGTAGTCCTCGGACAGGGGGCTTGGATGGCTACACCTTC.

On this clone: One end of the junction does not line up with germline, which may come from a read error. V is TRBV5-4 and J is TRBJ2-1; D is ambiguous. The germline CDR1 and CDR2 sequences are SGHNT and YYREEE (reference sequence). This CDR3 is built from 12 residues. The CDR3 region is CASSHGNVGPLF. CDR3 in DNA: TGTGCCAGCAGCCATGGGAACGTAGGCCCACTCTTC.

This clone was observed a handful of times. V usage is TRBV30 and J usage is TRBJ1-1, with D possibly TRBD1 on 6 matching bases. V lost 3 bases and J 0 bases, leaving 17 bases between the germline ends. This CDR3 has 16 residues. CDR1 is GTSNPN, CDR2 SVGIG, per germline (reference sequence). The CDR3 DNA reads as TGTGCCTGGAGAGACAGGTTTATGCCGATGAACACTGAAGCTTTCTTT. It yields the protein CAWRDRFMPMNTEAFF.

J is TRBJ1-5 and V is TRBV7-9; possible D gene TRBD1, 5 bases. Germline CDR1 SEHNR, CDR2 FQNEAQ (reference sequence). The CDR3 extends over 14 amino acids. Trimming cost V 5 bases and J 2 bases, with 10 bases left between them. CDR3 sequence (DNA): TGTGCCAGCAGCCCGGGACGGGGCAATCAGCCCCAGCATTTT. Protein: CASSPGRGNQPQHF.

Here the CDR3 reads CASSVTSGQETQYF. The CDR3 DNA reads TGCGCCAGCAGTGTTACTAGCGGCCAAGAGACCCAGTACTTC. J is TRBJ2-5 and V is TRBV10-2; 8 bases align to TRBD2. V dropped 4 bases and J dropped 1; count of bases not matched to a gene: 2. The CDR3 consists of 14 residues. Germline CDR1 reads WSHSY; CDR2 reads SAAADI.

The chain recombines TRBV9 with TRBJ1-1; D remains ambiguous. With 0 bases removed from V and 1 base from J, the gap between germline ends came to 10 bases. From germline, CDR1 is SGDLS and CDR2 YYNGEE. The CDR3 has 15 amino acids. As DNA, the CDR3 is TGTGCCAGCAGCGTAGTGGCAGCCTGGAACACTGAAGCTTTCTTT. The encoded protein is CASSVVAAWNTEAFF.

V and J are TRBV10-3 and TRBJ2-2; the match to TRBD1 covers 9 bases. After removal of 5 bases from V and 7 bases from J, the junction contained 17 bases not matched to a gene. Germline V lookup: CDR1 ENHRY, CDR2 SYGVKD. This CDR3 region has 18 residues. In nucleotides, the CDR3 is TGTGCCATCAGTTTCCCATCCGGGGACAGGGTGGGTTTCGGGGAGCTGTTTTTT. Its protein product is CAISFPSGDRVGFGELFF.

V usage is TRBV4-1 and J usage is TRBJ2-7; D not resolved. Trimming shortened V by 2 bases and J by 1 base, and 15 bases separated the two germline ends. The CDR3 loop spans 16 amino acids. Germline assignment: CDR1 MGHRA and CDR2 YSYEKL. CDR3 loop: CASSQSPGWGSYEQYF. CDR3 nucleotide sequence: TGCGCCAGCAGCCAATCCCCAGGTTGGGGATCCTACGAGCAGTACTTC.